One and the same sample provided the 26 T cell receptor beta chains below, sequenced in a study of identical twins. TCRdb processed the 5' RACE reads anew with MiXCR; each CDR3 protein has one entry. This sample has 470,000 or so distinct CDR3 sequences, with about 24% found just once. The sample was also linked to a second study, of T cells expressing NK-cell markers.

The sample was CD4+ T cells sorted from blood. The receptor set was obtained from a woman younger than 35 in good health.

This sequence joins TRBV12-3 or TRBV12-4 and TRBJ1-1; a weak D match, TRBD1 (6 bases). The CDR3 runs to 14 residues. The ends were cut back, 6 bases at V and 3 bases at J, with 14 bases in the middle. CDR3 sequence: CASSFGGPDTEAFF. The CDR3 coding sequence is TGTGCCAGCAGCTTCGGGGGGCCGGACACTGAAGCTTTCTTT.

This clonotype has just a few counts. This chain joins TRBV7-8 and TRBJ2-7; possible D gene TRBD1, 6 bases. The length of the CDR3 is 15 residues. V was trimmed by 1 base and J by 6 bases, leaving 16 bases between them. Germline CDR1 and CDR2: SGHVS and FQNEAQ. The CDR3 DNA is TGTGCCAGCAGCTTAGGGGGGACACCGGACTTCGAGCAGTACTTC. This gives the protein CASSLGGTPDFEQYF.

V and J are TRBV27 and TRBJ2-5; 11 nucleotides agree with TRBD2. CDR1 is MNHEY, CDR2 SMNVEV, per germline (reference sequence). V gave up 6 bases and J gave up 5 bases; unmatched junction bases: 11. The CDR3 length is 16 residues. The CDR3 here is CASSSTTSGGRETQYF. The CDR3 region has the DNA TGTGCCAGCAGCTCTACCACTAGCGGGGGCAGGGAGACCCAGTACTTC.

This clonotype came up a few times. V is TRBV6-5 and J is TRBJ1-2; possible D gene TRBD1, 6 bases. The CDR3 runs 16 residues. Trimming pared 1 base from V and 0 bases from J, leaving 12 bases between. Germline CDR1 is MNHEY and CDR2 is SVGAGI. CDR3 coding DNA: TGTGCCAGCAGTTACTTCACAGGGCCATCTAACTATGGCTACACCTTC. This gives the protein CASSYFTGPSNYGYTF.

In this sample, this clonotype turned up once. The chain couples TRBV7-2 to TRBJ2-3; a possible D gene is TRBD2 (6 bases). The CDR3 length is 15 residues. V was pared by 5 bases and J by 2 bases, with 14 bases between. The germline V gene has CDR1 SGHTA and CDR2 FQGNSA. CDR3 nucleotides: TGTGCCAGCAGCCCCCAGGGACTGAACACAGATACGCAGTATTTT. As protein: CASSPQGLNTDTQYF.

CDR3 loop: CASIATDPDTQYF. Here the CDR3 DNA reads TGCGCCAGCATCGCGACGGATCCAGATACGCAGTATTTT. The genes are TRBV10-1 and TRBJ2-3; D gene ambiguous. The germline gives CDR1 WNHNN, CDR2 SYGVQD (reference sequence). Trimming removed 7 bases from V and 4 bases from J, with 12 bases in between. The CDR3 has 13 amino acids.

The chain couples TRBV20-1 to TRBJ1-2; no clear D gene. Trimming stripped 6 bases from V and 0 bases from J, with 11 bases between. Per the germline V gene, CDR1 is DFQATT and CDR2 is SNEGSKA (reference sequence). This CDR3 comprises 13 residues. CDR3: CSAQEETNYGYTF. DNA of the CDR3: TGCAGTGCCCAAGAAGAAACTAACTATGGCTACACCTTC.

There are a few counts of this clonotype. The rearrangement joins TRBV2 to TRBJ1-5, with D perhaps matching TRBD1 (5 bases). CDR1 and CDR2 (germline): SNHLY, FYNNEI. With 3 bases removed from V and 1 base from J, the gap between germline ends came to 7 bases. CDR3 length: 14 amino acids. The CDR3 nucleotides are TGTGCCAGCAGTGACCGGGGGAGCAATCAGCCCCAGCATTTT. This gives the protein CASSDRGSNQPQHF.

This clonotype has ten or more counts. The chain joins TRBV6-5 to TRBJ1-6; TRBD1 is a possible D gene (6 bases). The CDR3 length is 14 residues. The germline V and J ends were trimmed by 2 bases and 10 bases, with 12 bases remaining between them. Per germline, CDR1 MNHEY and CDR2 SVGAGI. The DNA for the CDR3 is TGTGCCAGCAGTTACGATACAGGGAACTCACCCCTCCACTTT. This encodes CASSYDTGNSPLHF.

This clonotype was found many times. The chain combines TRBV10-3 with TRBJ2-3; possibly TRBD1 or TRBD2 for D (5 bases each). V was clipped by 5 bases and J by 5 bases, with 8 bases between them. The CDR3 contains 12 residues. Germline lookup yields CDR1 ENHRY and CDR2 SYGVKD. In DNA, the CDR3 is TGTGCCATCAGTCGAGGGGTAGATACGCAGTATTTT. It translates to CAISRGVDTQYF.

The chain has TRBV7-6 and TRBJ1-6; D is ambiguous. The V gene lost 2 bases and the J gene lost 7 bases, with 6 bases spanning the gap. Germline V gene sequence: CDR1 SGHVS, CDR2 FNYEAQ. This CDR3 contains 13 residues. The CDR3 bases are TGTGCCAGCAGCTTATTGGAGAATTCACCCCTCCACTTT. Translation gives CASSLLENSPLHF.

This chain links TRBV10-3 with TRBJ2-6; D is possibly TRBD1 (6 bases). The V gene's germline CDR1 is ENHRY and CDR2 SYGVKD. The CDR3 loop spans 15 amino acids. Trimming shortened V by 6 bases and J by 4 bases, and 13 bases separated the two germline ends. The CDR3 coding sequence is TGTGCCATCAGGAGAACAGGGATCGGGGCCAACGTCCTGACTTTC. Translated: CAIRRTGIGANVLTF.

CDR3 in DNA: TGTGCCACCAGAGGGACGGTCTATGGCTACACCTTC. It is translated as CATRGTVYGYTF. The V gene is TRBV15, the J gene TRBJ1-2; tentative D call: TRBD1 (5 bases). The CDR3 runs to 12 residues. Trimming took off 6 bases at V and 4 bases at J, with 9 bases between the two ends. Germline V CDR1 and CDR2: LNHNV, YYDKDF (reference sequence).

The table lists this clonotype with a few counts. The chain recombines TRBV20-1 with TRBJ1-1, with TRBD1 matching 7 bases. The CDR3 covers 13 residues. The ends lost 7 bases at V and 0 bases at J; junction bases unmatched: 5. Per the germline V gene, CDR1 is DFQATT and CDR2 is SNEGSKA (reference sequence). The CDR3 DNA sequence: TGCAGTGGGAGGGGGCTATTGAACACTGAAGCTTTCTTT. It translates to CSGRGLLNTEAFF.

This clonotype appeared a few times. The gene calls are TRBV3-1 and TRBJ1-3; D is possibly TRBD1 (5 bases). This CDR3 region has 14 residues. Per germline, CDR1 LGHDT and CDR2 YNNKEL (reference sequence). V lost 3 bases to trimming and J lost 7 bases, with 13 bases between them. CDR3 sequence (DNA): TGTGCCAGCAGCCACGGGACGAATCACAACACCATATATTTT. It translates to CASSHGTNHNTIYF.

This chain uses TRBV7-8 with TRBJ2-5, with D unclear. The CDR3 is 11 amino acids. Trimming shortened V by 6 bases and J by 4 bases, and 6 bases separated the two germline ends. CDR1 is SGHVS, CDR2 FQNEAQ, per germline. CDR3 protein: CASSWVETQYF. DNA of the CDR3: TGTGCCAGCAGTTGGGTAGAGACCCAGTACTTC.

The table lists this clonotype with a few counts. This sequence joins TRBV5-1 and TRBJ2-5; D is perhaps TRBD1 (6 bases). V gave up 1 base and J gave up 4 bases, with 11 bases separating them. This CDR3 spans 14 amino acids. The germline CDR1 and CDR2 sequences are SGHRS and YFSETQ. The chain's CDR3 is CASSLIQGRETQYF. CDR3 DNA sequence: TGCGCCAGCAGCTTGATACAGGGTAGAGAGACCCAGTACTTC.

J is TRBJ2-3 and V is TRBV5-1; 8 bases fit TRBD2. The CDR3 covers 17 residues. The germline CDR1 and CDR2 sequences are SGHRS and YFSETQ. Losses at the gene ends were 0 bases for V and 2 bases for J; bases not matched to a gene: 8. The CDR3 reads CASSLAGSSGVTDTQYF. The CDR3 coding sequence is TGCGCCAGCAGCTTGGCCGGGAGTAGCGGGGTCACAGATACGCAGTATTTT.

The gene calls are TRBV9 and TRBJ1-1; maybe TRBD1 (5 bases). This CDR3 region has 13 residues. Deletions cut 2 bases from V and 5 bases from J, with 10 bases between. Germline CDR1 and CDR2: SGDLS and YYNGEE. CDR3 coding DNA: TGTGCCAGCAGCGTCTCTGGGGGAACTGAAGCTTTCTTT. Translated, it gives CASSVSGGTEAFF.

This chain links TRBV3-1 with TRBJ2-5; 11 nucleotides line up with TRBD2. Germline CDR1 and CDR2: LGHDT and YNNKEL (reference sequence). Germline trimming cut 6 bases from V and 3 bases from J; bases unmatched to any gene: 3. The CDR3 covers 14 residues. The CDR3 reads CASRDSGGEETQYF. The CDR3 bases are TGTGCCAGCAGAGATAGCGGGGGGGAAGAGACCCAGTACTTC.

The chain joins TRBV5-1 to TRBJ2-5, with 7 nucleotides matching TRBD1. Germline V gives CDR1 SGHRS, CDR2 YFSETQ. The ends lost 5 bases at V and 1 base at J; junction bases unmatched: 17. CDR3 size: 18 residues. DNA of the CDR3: TGCGCCAGCAGTTTCTACTCTTACAGGGGCCGAGTCCAAGAGACCCAGTACTTC. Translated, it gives CASSFYSYRGRVQETQYF.

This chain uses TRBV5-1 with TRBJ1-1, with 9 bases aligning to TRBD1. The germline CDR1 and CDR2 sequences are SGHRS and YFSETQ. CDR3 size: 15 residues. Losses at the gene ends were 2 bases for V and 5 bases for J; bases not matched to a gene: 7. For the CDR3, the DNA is TGCGCCAGCAGCTTCCAGGGACAGGGTGGAACTGAAGCTTTCTTT. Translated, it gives CASSFQGQGGTEAFF. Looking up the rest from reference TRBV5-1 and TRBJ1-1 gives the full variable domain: KAGVTQTPRYLIKTRGQQVTLSCSPISGHRSVSWYQQTPGQGLQFLFEYFSETQRNKGNFPGRFSGRQFSNSRSEMNVSTLELGDSALYLCASSFQGQGGTEAFFGQGTRLTVV.

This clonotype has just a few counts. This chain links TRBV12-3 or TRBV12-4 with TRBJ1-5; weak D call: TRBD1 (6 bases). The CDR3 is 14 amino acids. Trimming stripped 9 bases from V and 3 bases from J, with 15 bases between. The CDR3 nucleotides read TGTGCCAGTAATGGTGGACAGCTCAATCAGCCCCAGCATTTT. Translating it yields CASNGGQLNQPQHF.

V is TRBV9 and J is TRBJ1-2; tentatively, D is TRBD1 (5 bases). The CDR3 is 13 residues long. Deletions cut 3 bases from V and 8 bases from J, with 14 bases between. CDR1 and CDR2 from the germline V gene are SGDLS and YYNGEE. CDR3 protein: CASSATGLGGYTF. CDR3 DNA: TGTGCCAGCAGCGCTACAGGACTCGGCGGCTACACCTTC.

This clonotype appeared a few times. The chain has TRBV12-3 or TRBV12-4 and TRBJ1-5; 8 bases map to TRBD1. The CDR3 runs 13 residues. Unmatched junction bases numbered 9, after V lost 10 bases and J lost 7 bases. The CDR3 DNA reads TGTGCCATTCGACAGGGGCGAGGCCAGCCCCAGCATTTT. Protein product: CAIRQGRGQPQHF.

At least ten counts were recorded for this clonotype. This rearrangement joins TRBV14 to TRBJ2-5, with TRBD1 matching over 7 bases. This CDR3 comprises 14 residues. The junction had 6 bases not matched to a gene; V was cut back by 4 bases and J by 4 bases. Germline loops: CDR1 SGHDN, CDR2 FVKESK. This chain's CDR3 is CASSPGQILETQYF. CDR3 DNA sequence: TGTGCCAGCAGCCCGGGACAGATCCTAGAGACCCAGTACTTC.